This T cell receptor beta chain was sequenced for a study of identifying expanded T cells in peripheral blood (dated by TCRdb to about 2019). For the wider study: Four technical replicates, made by sequencing separate aliquots from the same pool of genomic DNA, were compared pairwise. What the work shows at the level of the full study, not this receptor alone: For all healthy donors, the variance in clone template counts between roughly 2-week samples rose significantly as total template count increased. The authors expected that over much longer intervals, such as months to years, biological variance in healthy repertoires might increase even further. Both the number of clones called differentially abundant and the false-positive rate were significantly reduced by the beta-binomial model across all healthy-donor time intervals. About 1.3 differentially abundant clones were flagged by the binomial model between technical replicates, whereas about 16 and 20 were flagged over roughly two weeks and four weeks, respectively.

Taken from the germline V gene, the CDR1 and CDR2 loops are SGHTA and FQGNSA. V loses 0 bases, J loses 2 bases, and the germline ends lie 4 bases apart. Counted from cysteine to phenylalanine, this CDR3 has 13 amino acids. The sequence is cut down to CDR3 DNA, 39 bases in frame from base 1. The sample holds one count of this clone. The antigen it binds to is not known. No base-level quality is on record; no much larger clone is a single base apart. No immune events such as infections were documented for the healthy donors during the collection period. Time-dependent variance in a beta-binomial model of T-cell clone differential abundance was calibrated using healthy-donor blood repertoires as a training cohort. The training cohort comprised roughly ten healthy donors, 3 female and 7 male. The donors were between roughly 25 and 64 years old, with an average age of about 47 years. Whole blood, obtained from a commercial supplier, was collected from each healthy donor at three time points spaced roughly 14 days apart. Genomic DNA was extracted from unsorted whole blood for immunosequencing.

The immunoSEQ Assay, which relies on bias-controlled multiplex PCR amplification of genomic DNA, was used to profile TCRbeta CDR3 regions. As for the authors' bioinformatics: To quantify the absolute abundance of each unique TCRbeta CDR3 region, the sequences were collapsed and filtered. Differential abundance was tested with two models: a binomial (Fisher-equivalent) model and a beta-binomial model that adds time-dependent variance fitted from healthy donors. Clones with fewer than 5 combined templates were removed, and differential abundance was called for clones with a Benjamini-Hochberg FDR below 0.01. Beta-binomial variance was modeled as a function of total template count across the two samples using the form v = (b*log(k)+a)^2. Here the immuneACCESS table is served through TCRdb, limited to in-frame sequences with V and J called. Missing clones are a known gap in these copies; in checked studies unresolved V genes cover under half, and the rest lacks a known reason. The DNA gave D and trimming, while V, J and clone size come from that table. The sample table records more than 85,000 clones; around 90% of these occur just once. The ten most abundant clones make up around 8.3% of the sample.

The sequence links TRBV7-2 to TRBJ2-5; the D gene is not confidently resolved. The TCR sequence derives from a person between 18 and 75 years old in good health. Material for sequencing was blood. The encoded CDR3 is CASSLARQETQYF. The DNA reads as follows: TGTGCCAGCAGCTTAGCCAGGCAAGAGACCCAGTACTTC.